The T cell receptor beta chain under discussion was sequenced for a study of cytomegalovirus exposure and HLA in healthy donors. Study-level information: Among around 180 million T cells, an earlier analysis found roughly 110 million unique TCR beta sequences.

A note on this clone: The antigen remains undetermined.

V was clipped by 3 bases and J by 0 bases, with 13 bases between them. The germline V gene has CDR1 SGHNT and CDR2 YYREEE (reference sequence). The CDR3 consists of 16 residues. The PCR made use of 60 Vbeta and 13 Jbeta primers. TCRdb keeps only in-frame clones here, not all; method: immunoSEQ multiplex PCR. The sample includes some 110,000 clones, roughly a tenth seen only once; the top ten take 5.5% to 7.5%. Donors likely had unrecorded immune exposures despite being nominally healthy when sampled. Study observations and caveats: There were a few CMV-associated chains whose specificity for CMV antigens was confirmed in vitro. Among TCR sequences, most were rare, though some public TCRs appeared in many donors.

Sequencing was done on a sample of PBMCs. V is TRBV5-4 and J is TRBJ1-5, with D possibly matching TRBD1 (5 bases). This TCR derives from a man in his forties in good health and CMV-seropositive. This CDR3 reads CASSSGGGGSNQPQHF. The CDR3 nucleotides are TGTGCCAGCAGCTCGGGTGGGGGGGGTAGCAATCAGCCCCAGCATTTT.